The clone carrying this T cell receptor (beta chain) was seen more than once but under ten times. Its target is unknown. Mouse gene names and germline throughout. The sequence runs out 3 residues before the end of the CDR3; the remainder is reconstructed from the germline J gene. Extracted RNA was reverse transcribed, and the resulting cDNA served as sequencing template. Clones were sequenced by immunoSEQ multiplex PCR, and TCRdb holds only the in-frame ones, with some missing. The sample is made up of about 270,000 clones, none counted only once. The entry originates in a study of CD8+ T cells in alopecia areata. Study-wide background: The authors grafted skin from roughly 6-12-month-old C3H/HeJ donors with spontaneous alopecia onto roughly 7-10-week-old female C3H/HeJ mice.

The germline CDR1 and CDR2 sequences are FNHDT and SITEND (reference sequence). The CDR3 loop spans 15 amino acids. V lost 2 bases, J lost 9 bases, and 4 bases stayed unmatched. Findings of the study overall: Affected lesional scalp, above all in alopecia totalis/universalis, was more clonal than normal scalp. Sequencing of scalp samples also includes resident alphabeta T cells from normal skin.

CD4, CD8alpha, NKG2D, NKG2ACE and other markers were used to sort pooled cutaneous lymph node cells. Material: CD4+ T cells sorted from a lymph node. The chain couples TRBV19 to TRBJ1-6, with TRBD1 matching over 11 bases. TRBJ1-6 is designated an ORF whose function remains uncertain. The TCR originated in a C3H/HeJ mouse with alopecia areata. This mouse strain has H2-k as its MHC haplotype. The CDR3 reads CASSIEGTGGSPLYF. The covered CDR3 bases are TGTGCCAGCAGTATTGAGGGGACAGGGGGTTCGCCC.